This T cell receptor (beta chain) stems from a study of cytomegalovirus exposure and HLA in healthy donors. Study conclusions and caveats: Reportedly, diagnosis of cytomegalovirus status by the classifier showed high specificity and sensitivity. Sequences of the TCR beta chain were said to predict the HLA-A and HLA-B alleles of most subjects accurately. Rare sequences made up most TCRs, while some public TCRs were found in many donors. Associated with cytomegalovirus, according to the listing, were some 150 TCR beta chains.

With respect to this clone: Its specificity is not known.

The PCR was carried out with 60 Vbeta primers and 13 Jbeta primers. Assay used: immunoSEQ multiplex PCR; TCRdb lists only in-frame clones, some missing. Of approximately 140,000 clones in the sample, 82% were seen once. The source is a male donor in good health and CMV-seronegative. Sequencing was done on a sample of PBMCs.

The CDR3 reads CASSLVFEYREGSYNEQFF. CDR3 in DNA: TGTGCCAGCAGCTTGGTCTTTGAATACCGGGAGGGCTCCTACAATGAGCAGTTCTTC. The J gene is TRBJ2-1, the V gene TRBV5-6, with 8 bases that match TRBD2. Per the germline V gene, CDR1 is SGHDT and CDR2 is YYEEEE. The CDR3 has 19 residues. Trimming removed 0 bases from V and 0 bases from J; junction bases left unmatched: 11.